These 3 T cell receptor beta chains came from one sample sequenced in a study of blood T cell repertoires in COVID-19. The repertoire was sequenced with immunoSEQ multiplex PCR; TCRdb's copy has only in-frame clones and lacks some. Of about 180,000 clones in the sample, 80% to 90% were seen once. Sequenced material: peripheral blood. Source of these receptors: a man aged 50 to 59 with active or convalescent COVID-19.

This clone has only one observation. V gene TRBV7-9 combines with J gene TRBJ2-1, with 9 bases matching TRBD2. The CDR3 covers 15 residues. Trimming at V came to 1 base and at J to 6 bases, leaving 4 bases not matched to a gene. Germline V CDR1 and CDR2: SEHNR, FQNEAQ (reference sequence). The DNA for the CDR3 is TGTGCCAGCAGCTTAGGACTAGCGGTTGCCAATGAGCAGTTCTTC. The encoded protein is CASSLGLAVANEQFF.

A single count supports this clone. The J gene is TRBJ1-1, the V gene TRBV28; D is ambiguous. Per the germline V gene, CDR1 is MDHEN and CDR2 is SYDVKM. This CDR3 has 12 residues. Trimming took off 5 bases at V and 10 bases at J, with 14 bases between the two ends. The CDR3 nucleotides are TGTGCCAGCAGTCTCCCCCCCCTTTTAGCTTTCTTT. Protein: CASSLPPLLAFF.

The V call is TRBV6-5, the J call TRBJ1-1; the D gene is possibly TRBD1 (5 bases). V gave up 4 bases and J gave up 11 bases, with 11 bases separating them. The CDR3 covers 11 residues. Germline values: CDR1 MNHEY, CDR2 SVGAGI. The CDR3, as DNA: TGTGCCAGCAGTTCACAGCGGGGGGCTTTCTTT. This sequence encodes CASSSQRGAFF.